Here is one TCR beta chain with its context. There are 16 residues in the CDR3. With 0 bases clipped from V and 4 bases from J, the junction kept 6 bases outside the gene matches. The V gene's germline CDR1 is SGHKS and CDR2 YYEKEE (reference sequence). The sample belongs to a study of blood T cell repertoires in COVID-19. This table comes from immunoSEQ multiplex PCR, and its TCRdb copy is limited to in-frame clones, with some not included. The sample lists roughly 240,000 clones, over 80% occurring once. This chain connects TRBV5-5 to TRBJ2-1; 8 bases match TRBD2. Sample: PBMCs or T cells enriched from blood (not recorded which). The sequence came from a woman younger than 45 with acute COVID-19. CDR3: CASSLDPGGFYNEQFF. The CDR3 nucleotides are TGTGCCAGCAGCTTGGACCCGGGGGGGTTTTACAATGAGCAGTTCTTC. The whole variable domain, filled in from reference TRBV5-5 and TRBJ2-1, reads DAGVTQSPTHLIKTRGQQVTLRCSPISGHKSVSWYQQVLGQGPQFIFQYYEKEERGRGNFPDRFSARQFPNYSSELNVNALLLGDSALYLCASSLDPGGFYNEQFFGPGTRLTVL.